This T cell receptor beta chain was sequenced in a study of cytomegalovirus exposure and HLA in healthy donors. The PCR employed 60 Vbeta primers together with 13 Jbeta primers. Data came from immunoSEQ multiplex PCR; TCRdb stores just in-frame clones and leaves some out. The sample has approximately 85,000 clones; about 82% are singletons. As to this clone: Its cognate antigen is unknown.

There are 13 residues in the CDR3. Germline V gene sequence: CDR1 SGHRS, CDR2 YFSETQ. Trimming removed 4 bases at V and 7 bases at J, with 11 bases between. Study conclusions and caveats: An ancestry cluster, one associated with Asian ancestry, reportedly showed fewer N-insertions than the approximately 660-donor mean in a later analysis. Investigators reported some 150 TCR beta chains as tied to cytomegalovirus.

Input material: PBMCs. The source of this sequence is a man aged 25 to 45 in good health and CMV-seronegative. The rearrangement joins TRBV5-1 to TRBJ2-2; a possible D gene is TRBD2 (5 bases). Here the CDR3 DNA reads TGCGCCAGCAGCCCTGAGGGCGTCGGGGAGCTGTTTTTT. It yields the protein CASSPEGVGELFF.